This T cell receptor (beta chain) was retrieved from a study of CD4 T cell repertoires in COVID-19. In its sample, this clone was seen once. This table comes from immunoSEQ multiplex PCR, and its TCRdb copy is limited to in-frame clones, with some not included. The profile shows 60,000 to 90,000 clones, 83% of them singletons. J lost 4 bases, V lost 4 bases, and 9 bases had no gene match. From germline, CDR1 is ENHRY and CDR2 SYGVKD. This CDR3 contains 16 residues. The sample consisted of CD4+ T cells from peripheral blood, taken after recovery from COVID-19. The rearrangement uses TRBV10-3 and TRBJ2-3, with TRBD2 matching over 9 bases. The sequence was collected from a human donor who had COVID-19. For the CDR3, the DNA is TGTGCCATCAGTGGACCTAGCGGGATTCGCCCAGATACGCAGTATTTT. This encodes CAISGPSGIRPDTQYF.